The TCR beta chain described here comes from a study of blood T cells in healthy people across ages. This CDR3 contains 14 residues. With 3 bases removed from V and 7 bases from J, the gap between germline ends came to 15 bases. Germline V gene lookup returns CDR1 SGHTA and CDR2 FQGNSA. Study conclusions and caveats: Higher diversity and more naive CD4+ cells were features of long-lived donors, compared to aged donors. Possibly confounding the expanded clonotype changes was the fact that donor CMV status was unknown.

Worth noting for this clonotype: Antigen specificity is unknown.

Combining a sample-barcoded 5' primer with a J-beta primer mix, a second PCR ran for roughly 6 to 12 cycles. TCRdb analysed the 5' RACE reads with MiXCR anew, one entry per CDR3 protein. The table has about 1.5 million distinct CDR3 sequences, around 40% seen once. The receptor was isolated from a woman aged 18-29 years in good health. The sample consisted of blood. The rearrangement joins TRBV7-2 to TRBJ2-5; tentative D call: TRBD2 (6 bases). The CDR3 protein is CASSFSEGGRTQYF. In DNA form, the CDR3 reads TGTGCCAGCAGCTTCTCGGAGGGAGGAAGGACCCAGTACTTC.